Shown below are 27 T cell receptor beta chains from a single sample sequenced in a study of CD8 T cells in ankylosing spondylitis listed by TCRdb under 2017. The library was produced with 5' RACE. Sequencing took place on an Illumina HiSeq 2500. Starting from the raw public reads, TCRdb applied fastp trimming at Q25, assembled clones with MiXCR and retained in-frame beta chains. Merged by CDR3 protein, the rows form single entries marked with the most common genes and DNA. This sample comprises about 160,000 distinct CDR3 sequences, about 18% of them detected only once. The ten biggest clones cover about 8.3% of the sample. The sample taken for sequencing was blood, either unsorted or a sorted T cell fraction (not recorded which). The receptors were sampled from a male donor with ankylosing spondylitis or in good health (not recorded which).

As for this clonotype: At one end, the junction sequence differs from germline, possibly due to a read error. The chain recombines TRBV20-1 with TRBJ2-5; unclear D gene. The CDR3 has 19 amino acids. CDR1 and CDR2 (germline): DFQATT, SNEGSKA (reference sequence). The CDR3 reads CCARDNRRFVDAALGTQYF. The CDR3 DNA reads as TGCTGTGCTAGAGATAACCGTAGGTTCGTCGACGCGGCTCTTGGGACCCAGTACTTC.

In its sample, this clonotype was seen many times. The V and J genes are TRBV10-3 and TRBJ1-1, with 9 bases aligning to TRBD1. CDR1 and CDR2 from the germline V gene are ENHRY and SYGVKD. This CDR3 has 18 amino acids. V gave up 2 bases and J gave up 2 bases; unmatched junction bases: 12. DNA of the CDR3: TGTGCCATCAGTGAGCCAGCCCAACAGGGGGCTTTCAACACTGAAGCTTTCTTT. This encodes CAISEPAQQGAFNTEAFF.

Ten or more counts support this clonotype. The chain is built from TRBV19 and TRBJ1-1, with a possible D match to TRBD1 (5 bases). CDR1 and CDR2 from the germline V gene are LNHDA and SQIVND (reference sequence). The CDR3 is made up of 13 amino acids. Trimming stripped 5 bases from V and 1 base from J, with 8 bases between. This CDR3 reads CASSLTANTEAFF. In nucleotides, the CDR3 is TGTGCCAGTAGTCTGACAGCGAACACTGAAGCTTTCTTT.

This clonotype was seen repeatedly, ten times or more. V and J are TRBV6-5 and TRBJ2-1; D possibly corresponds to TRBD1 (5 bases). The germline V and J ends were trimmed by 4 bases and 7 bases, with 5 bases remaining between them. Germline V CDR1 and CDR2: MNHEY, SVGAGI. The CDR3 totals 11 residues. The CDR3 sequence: CASSSGNEQFF. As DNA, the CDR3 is TGTGCCAGCAGTTCAGGGAATGAGCAGTTCTTC.

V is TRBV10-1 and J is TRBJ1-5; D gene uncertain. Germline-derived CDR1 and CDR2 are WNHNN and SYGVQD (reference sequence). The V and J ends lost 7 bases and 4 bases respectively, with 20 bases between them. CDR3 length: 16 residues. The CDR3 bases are TGCGCCAGCAACCTACCGGGCAGGAAGAAGAATCAGCCCCAGCATTTT. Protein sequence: CASNLPGRKKNQPQHF.

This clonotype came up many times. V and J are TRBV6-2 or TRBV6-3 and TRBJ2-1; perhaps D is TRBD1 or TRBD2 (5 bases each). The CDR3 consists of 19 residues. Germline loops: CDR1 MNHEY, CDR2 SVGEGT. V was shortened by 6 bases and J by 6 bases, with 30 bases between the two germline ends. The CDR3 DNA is TGTGCCAGCAGACTTATATCGGCTCACCGTTTGGGGCGGGTCAATGAGCAGTTCTTC. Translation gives CASRLISAHRLGRVNEQFF.

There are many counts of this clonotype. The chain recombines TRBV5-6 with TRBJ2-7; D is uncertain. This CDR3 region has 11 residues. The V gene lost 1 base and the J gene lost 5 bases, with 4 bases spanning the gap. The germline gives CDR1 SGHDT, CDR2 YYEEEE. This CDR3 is CASSLFDEQYF. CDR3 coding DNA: TGTGCCAGCAGCTTGTTCGACGAGCAGTACTTC.

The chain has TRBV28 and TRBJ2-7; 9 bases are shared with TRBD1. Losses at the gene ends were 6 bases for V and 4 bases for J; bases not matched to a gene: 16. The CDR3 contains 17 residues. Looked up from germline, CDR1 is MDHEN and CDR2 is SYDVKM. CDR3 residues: CASRSSAPPGQGYEQYF. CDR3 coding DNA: TGTGCCAGCAGATCTTCCGCCCCACCGGGACAGGGTTACGAGCAGTACTTC. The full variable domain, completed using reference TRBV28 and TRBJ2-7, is DVKVTQSSRYLVKRTGEKVFLECVQDMDHENMFWYRQDPGLGLRLIYFSYDVKMKEKGDIPEGYSVSREKKERFSLILESASTNQTSMYLCASRSSAPPGQGYEQYFGPGTRLTVT.

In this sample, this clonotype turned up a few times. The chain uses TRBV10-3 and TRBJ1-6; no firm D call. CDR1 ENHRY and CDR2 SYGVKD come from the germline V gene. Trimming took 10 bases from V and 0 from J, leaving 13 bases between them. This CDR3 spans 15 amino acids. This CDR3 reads CATVDGSSYNSPLHF. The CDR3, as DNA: TGTGCCACAGTAGACGGAAGCTCCTATAATTCACCCCTCCACTTT.

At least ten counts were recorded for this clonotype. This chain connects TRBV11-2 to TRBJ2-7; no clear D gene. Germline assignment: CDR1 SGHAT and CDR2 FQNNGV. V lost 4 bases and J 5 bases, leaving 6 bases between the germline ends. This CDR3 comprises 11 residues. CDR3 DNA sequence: TGTGCCAGCAGCTACAGCCACGAGCAGTACTTC. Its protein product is CASSYSHEQYF.

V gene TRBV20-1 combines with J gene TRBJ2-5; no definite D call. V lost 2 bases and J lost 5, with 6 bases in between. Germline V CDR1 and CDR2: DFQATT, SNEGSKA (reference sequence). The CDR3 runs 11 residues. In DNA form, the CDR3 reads TGCAGTGCTAGAAGTTTGGAGACCCAGTACTTC. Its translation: CSARSLETQYF.

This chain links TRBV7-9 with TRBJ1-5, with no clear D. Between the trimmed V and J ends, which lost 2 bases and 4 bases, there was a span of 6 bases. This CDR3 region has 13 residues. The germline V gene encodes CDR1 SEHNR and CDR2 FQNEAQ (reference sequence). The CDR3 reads CASSLWSNQPQHF. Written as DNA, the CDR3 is TGTGCCAGCAGCTTATGGTCGAATCAGCCCCAGCATTTT.

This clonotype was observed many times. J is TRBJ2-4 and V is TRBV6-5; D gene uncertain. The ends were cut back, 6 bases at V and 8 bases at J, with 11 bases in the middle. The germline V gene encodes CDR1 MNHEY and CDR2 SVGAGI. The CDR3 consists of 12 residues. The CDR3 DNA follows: TGTGCCAGCAGCGACGAACTTGACATTCAGTACTTC. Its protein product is CASSDELDIQYF.

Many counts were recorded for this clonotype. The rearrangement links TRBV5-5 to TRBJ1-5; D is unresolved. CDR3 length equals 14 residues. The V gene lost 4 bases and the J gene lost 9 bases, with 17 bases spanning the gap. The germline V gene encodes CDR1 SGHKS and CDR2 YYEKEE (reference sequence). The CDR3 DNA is TGTGCCAGCAGCCCTCAGAGCAATCAGCGGCCCCAGCATTTT. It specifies CASSPQSNQRPQHF.

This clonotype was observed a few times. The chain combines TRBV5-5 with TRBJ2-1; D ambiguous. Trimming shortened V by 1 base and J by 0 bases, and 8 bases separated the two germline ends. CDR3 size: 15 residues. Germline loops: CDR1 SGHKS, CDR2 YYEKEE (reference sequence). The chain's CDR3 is CASSLMWYSYNEQFF. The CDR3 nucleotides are TGTGCCAGCAGCTTGATGTGGTACTCCTACAATGAGCAGTTCTTC.

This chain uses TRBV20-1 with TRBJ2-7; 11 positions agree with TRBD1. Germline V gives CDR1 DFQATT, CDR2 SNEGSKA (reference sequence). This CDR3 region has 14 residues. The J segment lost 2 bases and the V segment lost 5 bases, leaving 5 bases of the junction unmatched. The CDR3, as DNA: TGCAGTGCTGCCCAGGGACAGGGGGCCTACGAGCAGTACTTC. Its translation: CSAAQGQGAYEQYF.

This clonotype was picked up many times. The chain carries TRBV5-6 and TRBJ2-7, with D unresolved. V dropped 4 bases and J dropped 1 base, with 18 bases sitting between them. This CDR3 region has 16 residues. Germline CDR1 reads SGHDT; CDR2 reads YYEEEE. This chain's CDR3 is CASSQSRPLTSYEQYF. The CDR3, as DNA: TGTGCCAGCAGCCAGAGTAGACCACTGACATCCTACGAGCAGTACTTC.

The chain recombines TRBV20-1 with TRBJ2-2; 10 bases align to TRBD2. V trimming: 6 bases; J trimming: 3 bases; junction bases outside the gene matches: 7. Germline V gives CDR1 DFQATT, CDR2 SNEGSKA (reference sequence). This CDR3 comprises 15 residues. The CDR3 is CSALGLAGDTGELFF. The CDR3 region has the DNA TGCAGTGCCCTGGGGCTAGCGGGGGACACCGGGGAGCTGTTTTTT.

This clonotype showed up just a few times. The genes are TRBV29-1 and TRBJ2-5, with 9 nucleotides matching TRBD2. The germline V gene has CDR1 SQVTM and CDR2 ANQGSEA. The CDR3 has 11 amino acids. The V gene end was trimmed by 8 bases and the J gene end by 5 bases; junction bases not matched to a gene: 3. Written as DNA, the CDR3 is TGCAGCTTGGGACTAGCCGAGACCCAGTACTTC. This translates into CSLGLAETQYF.

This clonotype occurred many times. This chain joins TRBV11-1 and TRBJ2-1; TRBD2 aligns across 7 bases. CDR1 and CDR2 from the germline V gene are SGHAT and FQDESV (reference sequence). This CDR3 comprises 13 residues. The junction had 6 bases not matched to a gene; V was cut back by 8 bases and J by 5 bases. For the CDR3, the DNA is TGTGCCAGCCTGGGGGGGAACCACAATGAGCAGTTCTTC. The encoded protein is CASLGGNHNEQFF.

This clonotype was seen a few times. CDR3 bases: TGCAGTGCTAGACCCCAGGACTGGGCGGTGAACTACAATGAGCAGTTCTTC. Amino acids: CSARPQDWAVNYNEQFF. J is TRBJ2-1 and V is TRBV20-1; tentative D call: TRBD2 (5 bases). Trimming left V 2 bases short and J 3 bases short, with 20 bases between. Germline assignment: CDR1 DFQATT and CDR2 SNEGSKA (reference sequence). The CDR3 loop spans 17 amino acids.

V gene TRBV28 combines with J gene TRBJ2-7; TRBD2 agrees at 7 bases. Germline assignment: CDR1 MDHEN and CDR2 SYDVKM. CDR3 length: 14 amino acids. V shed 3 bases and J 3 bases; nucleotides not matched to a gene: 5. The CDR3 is CASSFSSGDYEQYF. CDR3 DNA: TGTGCCAGCAGTTTCTCTAGCGGAGACTACGAGCAGTACTTC.

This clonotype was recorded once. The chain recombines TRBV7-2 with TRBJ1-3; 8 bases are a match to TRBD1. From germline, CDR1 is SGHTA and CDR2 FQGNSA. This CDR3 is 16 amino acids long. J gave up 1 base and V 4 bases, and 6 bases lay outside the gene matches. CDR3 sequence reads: CASSYDRGTSGNTIYF. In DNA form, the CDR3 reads TGTGCCAGCAGCTACGACAGGGGAACATCTGGAAACACCATATATTTT.

The CDR3 protein is CASSQVLAGGETGELFF. The CDR3 region has the DNA TGTGCCAGCAGCCAAGTCCTAGCGGGAGGGGAAACCGGGGAGCTGTTTTTT. The chain has TRBV4-2 and TRBJ2-2, with 12 positions matching TRBD2. V gave up 1 base and J gave up 5 bases; unmatched junction bases: 5. The germline V gene has CDR1 LGHNA and CDR2 YNFKEQ. The CDR3 totals 17 residues.

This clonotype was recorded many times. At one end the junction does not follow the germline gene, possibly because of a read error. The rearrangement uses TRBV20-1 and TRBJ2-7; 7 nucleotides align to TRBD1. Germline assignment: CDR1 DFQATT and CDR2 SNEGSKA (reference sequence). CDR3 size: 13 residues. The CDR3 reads CSAAQGSPEVGFF. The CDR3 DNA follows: TGCAGTGCTGCACAGGGGTCGCCTGAGGTGGGCTTCTTC.

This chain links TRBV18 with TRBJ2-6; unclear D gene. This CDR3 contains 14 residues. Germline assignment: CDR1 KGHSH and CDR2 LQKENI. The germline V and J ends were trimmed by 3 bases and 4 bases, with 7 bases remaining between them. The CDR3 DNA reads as TGTGCCAGCTCACCGGTACCGGGGGCCAACGTCCTGACTTTC. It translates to CASSPVPGANVLTF.

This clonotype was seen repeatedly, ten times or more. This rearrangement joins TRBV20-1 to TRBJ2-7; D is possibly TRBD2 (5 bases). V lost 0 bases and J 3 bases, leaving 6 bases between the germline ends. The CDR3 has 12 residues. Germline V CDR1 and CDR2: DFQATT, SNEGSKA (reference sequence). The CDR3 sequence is CSARDGNYEQYF. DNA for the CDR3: TGCAGTGCTAGAGACGGGAACTACGAGCAGTACTTC.